These T cell receptor beta chains were read from a single sample in a study of CD8+ T cells in alopecia areata. Libraries were prepared by immunoSEQ multiplex PCR; TCRdb keeps only in-frame clonotypes and omits some of them. Counted here are about 82,000 clones, roughly half occurring once; the ten biggest clones make up 5.7%. The sequenced sample was NKG2D-high CD8+ T cells sorted from blood. The receptors shown here come from a human donor with alopecia areata. CDR3s include the opening cysteine and the closing phenylalanine or tryptophan. The order of the fields is CDR3 protein, CDR3 DNA, J gene, D gene, V gene, clone size. The D gene is left open where the match is weak. Where a row states a size, it is once, few, many or the class of an expanded clone; other rows omit it.

CASSQYSPAREQFF,TGCGCCAGCAGCCAATATTCCCCCGCCAGGGAGCAGTTCTTC,TRBJ2-1,NA,TRBV4-1,few
CSVEDIHGYTF,TGCAGCGTTGAGGACATACATGGCTACACCTTC,TRBJ1-2,NA,TRBV29-1,few
CASSFQSSYEQYF,TGTGCCAGCAGTTTCCAAAGCTCCTACGAGCAGTACTTC,TRBJ2-7,NA,TRBV27,NA
CATSSSGRGTQYF,TGTGCCACCTCGAGTAGCGGGAGAGGTACGCAGTATTTT,TRBJ2-3,TRBD2,TRBV2,NA
CASSFGGRGEQYF,TGTGCCAGCAGCTTCGGGGGCCGGGGCGAGCAGTACTTC,TRBJ2-7,NA,TRBV5-4,NA
CSAEEGTDTQYF,TGCAGCGCCGAGGAGGGCACAGATACGCAGTATTTT,TRBJ2-3,NA,TRBV29-1,few
CASSRKGQMNTEAFF,TGCGCCAGCAGCCGAAAGGGACAGATGAACACTGAAGCTTTCTTT,TRBJ1-1,TRBD1,TRBV5-1,NA
CASSLLVNYNEQFF,TGTGCCAGCAGTTTACTAGTTAATTACAATGAGCAGTTCTTC,TRBJ2-1,NA,TRBV27,few
CASSFRQGFLDTQYF,TGTGCCAGCAGCTTTAGACAGGGCTTTCTAGATACGCAGTATTTT,TRBJ2-3,TRBD1,TRBV5-6,NA
CASSRLDSAEQETQYF,TGTGCCAGTAGTCGACTGGACAGCGCGGAACAAGAGACCCAGTACTTC,TRBJ2-5,NA,TRBV19,NA
CASSTLTSGRISNEQFF,TGTGCCAGCAGCACGCTGACTAGCGGGAGGATAAGTAATGAGCAGTTCTTC,TRBJ2-1,TRBD2,TRBV13,NA
CASMDGTFTEAFF,TGTGCCAGCATGGACGGGACCTTCACTGAAGCTTTCTTT,TRBJ1-1,NA,TRBV27,NA
CASSSLSGREETQYF,TGTGCCAGCAGTTCTCTTAGCGGGAGGGAAGAGACCCAGTACTTC,TRBJ2-5,TRBD2,TRBV6-5,once
CAISEADEQYF,TGTGCCATCAGTGAGGCCGACGAGCAGTACTTC,TRBJ2-7,NA,TRBV10-3,once
CAWGQGVYEQYF,TGTGCCTGGGGACAGGGGGTCTACGAGCAGTACTTC,TRBJ2-7,TRBD1,TRBV30,NA
CAWSPRWHEEAFF,TGTGCCTGGAGTCCCCGTTGGCACGAAGAAGCTTTCTTT,TRBJ1-1,NA,TRBV30,NA
CASSLIGGTDTQYF,TGTGCCAGCAGCTTAATAGGGGGCACAGATACGCAGTATTTT,TRBJ2-3,NA,TRBV7-3,NA
CSAEPGPAADTQYF,TGCAGCGCCGAGCCGGGACCAGCAGCAGATACGCAGTATTTT,TRBJ2-3,NA,TRBV29-1,NA
CSVEDEFSRGRFSDTQYF,TGCAGCGTTGAAGATGAGTTTAGCAGGGGGCGATTCTCAGATACGCAGTATTTT,TRBJ2-3,TRBD1,TRBV29-1,few
CSVGGQGAGGSYEQYF,TGCAGCGTGGGGGGACAGGGTGCTGGTGGATCCTACGAGCAGTACTTC,TRBJ2-7,TRBD1,TRBV29-1,NA
CASSQVSVAGAYQETQYF,TGCGCCAGCAGCCAAGTTTCTGTGGCGGGGGCGTACCAAGAGACCCAGTACTTC,TRBJ2-5,NA,TRBV4-1,few
CSVEPDEYNEQFF,TGCAGCGTTGAACCAGACGAGTACAATGAGCAGTTCTTC,TRBJ2-1,NA,TRBV29-1,few
CASSPAWAYEQYF,TGTGCCAGCAGTCCCGCTTGGGCTTACGAGCAGTACTTC,TRBJ2-7,NA,TRBV27,NA
CAWSDGVLAGGEQYF,TGTGCCTGGAGTGACGGCGTACTAGCGGGAGGCGAGCAGTACTTC,TRBJ2-7,TRBD2,TRBV30,NA
CASSQSGHVKREIILYF,TGCGCCAGCAGTCAATCTGGACATGTTAAGAGAGAGATTATATTGTACTTC,TRBJ2-7,NA,TRBV23-1,few
CASSLEMNTEAFF,TGCGCCAGCAGCTTGGAGATGAACACTGAAGCTTTCTTT,TRBJ1-1,NA,TRBV5-1,NA
CSVETLSSYEQYF,TGCAGCGTTGAAACCCTGAGCTCCTACGAGCAGTACTTC,TRBJ2-7,NA,TRBV29-1,few
CATADRRIQETQYF,TGTGCCACCGCTGACAGAAGGATCCAAGAGACCCAGTACTTC,TRBJ2-5,NA,TRBV19,few
CASSATGGNEQFF,TGTGCCAGCAGCGCGACAGGGGGCAATGAGCAGTTCTTC,TRBJ2-1,TRBD1,TRBV9,NA
CASSSGGSSYNEQFF,TGTGCCAGCAGCTCAGGCGGGAGCTCCTACAATGAGCAGTTCTTC,TRBJ2-1,TRBD2,TRBV27,NA
CAEGGQTSYNEQFF,TGTGCCGAGGGAGGGCAGACCTCCTACAATGAGCAGTTCTTC,TRBJ2-1,TRBD2,TRBV30,NA
CASSVEDRGYGYTF,TGTGCCAGCAGCGTAGAAGACAGGGGCTATGGCTACACCTTC,TRBJ1-2,TRBD1,TRBV9,NA
CAWDVGGAYEQYF,TGTGCCTGGGACGTGGGGGGAGCCTACGAGCAGTACTTC,TRBJ2-7,NA,TRBV30,NA
CASIPPGLAGGRNEQFF,TGTGCCAGCATCCCGCCGGGACTAGCGGGAGGAAGGAATGAGCAGTTCTTC,TRBJ2-1,TRBD2,TRBV28,few
CASSSREDQPQHF,TGTGCCAGCAGTTCCAGGGAAGATCAGCCCCAGCATTTT,TRBJ1-5,NA,TRBV27,NA
CASSFRSGSYEQYF,TGTGCCAGCAGTTTTCGGAGCGGGAGTTACGAGCAGTACTTC,TRBJ2-7,TRBD2,TRBV27,NA
CASSGTGWNTGELFF,TGTGCCAGCAGCGGTACAGGGTGGAACACCGGGGAGCTGTTTTTT,TRBJ2-2,NA,TRBV5-4,few